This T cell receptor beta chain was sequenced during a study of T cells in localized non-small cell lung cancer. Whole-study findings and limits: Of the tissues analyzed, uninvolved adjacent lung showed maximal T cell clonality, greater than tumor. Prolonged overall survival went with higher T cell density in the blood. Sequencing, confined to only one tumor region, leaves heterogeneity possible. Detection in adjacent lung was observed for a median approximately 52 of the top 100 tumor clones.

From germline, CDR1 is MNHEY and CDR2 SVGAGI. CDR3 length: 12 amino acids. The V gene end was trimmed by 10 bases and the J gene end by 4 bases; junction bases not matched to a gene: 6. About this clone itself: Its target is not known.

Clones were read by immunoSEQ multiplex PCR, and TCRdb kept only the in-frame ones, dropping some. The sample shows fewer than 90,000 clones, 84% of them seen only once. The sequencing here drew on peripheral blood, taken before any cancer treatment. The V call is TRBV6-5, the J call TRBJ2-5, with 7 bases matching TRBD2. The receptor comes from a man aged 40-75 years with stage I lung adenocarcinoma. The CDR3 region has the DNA TGTGCCACTGGGGGGGGTGGAGAGACCCAGTACTTC. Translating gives CATGGGGETQYF.